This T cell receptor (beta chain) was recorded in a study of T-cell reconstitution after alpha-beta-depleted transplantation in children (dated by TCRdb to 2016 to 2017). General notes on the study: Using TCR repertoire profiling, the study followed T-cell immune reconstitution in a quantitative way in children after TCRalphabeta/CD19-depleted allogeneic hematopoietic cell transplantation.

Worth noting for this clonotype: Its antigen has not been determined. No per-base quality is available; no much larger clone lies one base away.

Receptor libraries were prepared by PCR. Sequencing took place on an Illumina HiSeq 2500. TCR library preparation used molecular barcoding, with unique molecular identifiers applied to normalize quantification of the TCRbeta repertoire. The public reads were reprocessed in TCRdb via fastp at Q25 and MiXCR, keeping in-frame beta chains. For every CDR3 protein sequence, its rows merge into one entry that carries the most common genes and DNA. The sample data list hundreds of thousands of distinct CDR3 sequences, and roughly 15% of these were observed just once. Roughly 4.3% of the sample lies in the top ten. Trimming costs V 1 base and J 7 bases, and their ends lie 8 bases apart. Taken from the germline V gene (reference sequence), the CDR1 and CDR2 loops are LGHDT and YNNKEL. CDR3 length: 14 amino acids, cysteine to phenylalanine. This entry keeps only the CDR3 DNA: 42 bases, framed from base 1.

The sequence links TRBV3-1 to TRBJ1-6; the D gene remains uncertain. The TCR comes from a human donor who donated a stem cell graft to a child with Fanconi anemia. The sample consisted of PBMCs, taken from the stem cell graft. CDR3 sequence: CASSQGKRNSPLHF. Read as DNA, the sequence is TGTGCCAGCAGCCAAGGGAAGAGGAATTCACCCCTCCACTTT.